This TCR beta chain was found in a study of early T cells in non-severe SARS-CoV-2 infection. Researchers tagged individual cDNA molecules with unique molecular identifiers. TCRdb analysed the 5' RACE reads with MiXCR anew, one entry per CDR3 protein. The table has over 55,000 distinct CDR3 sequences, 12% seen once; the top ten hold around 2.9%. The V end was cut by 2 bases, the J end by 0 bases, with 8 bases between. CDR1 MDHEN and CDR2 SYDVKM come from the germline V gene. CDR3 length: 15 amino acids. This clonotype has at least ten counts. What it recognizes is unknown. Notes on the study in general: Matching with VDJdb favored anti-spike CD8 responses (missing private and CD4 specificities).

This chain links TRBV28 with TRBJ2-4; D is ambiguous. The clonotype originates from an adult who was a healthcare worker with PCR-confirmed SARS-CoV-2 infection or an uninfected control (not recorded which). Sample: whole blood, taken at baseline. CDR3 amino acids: CASSLRVLAKNIQYF. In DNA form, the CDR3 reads TGTGCCAGCAGTTTACGGGTTCTAGCCAAAAACATTCAGTACTTC.